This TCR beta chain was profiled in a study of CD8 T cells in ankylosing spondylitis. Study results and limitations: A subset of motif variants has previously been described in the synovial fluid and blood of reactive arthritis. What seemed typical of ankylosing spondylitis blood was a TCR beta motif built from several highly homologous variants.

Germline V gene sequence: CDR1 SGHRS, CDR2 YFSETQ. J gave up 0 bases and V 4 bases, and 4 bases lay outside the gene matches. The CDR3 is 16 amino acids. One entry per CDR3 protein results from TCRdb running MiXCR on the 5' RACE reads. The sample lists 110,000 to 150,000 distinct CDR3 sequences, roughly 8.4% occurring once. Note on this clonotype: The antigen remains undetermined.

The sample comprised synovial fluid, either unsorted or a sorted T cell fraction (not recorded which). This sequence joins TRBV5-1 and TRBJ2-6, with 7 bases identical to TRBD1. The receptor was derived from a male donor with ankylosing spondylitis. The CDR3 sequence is CASSPRQGSGANVLTF. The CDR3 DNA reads TGCGCCAGCAGCCCGCGACAGGGCTCTGGGGCCAACGTCCTGACTTTC.